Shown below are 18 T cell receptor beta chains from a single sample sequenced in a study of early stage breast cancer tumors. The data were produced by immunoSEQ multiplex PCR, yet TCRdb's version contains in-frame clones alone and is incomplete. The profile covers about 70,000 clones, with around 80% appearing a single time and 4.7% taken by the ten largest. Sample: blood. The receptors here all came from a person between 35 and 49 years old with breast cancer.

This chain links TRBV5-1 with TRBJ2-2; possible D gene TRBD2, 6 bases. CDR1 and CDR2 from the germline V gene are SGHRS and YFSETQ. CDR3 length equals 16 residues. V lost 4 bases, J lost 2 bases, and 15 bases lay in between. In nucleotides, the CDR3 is TGCGCCAGCAGCCCGGTCCGGGACTCTAACACCGGGGAGCTGTTTTTT. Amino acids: CASSPVRDSNTGELFF. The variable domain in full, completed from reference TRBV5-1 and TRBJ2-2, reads KAGVTQTPRYLIKTRGQQVTLSCSPISGHRSVSWYQQTPGQGLQFLFEYFSETQRNKGNFPGRFSGRQFSNSRSEMNVSTLELGDSALYLCASSPVRDSNTGELFFGEGSRLTVL.

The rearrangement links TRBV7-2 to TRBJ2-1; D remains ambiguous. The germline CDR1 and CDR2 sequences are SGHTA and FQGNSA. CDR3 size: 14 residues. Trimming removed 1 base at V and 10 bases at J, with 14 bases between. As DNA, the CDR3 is TGTGCCAGCAGCTTAGATTCCGGGCCCGGGGAGCAGTTCTTC. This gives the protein CASSLDSGPGEQFF.

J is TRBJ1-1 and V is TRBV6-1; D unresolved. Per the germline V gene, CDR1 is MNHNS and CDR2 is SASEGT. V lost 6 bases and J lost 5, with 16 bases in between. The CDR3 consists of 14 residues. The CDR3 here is CASSESGRRTEAFF. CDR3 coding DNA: TGTGCCAGCAGCGAGAGCGGGAGGCGAACTGAAGCTTTCTTT.

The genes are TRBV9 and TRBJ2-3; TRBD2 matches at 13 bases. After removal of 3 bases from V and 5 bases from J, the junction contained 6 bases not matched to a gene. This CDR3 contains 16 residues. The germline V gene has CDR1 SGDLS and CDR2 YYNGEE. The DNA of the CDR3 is TGTGCCAGCAGCGACACTAGCGGGAGGGCCATAGATACGCAGTATTTT. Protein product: CASSDTSGRAIDTQYF.

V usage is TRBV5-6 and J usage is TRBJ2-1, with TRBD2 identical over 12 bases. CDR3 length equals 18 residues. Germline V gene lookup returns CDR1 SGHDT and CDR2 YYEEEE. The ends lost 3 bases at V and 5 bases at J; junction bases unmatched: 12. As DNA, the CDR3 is TGTGCCAGCAGCTCGCTCACTAGCGGGAGGAGTAGGGACAATGAGCAGTTCTTC. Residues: CASSSLTSGRSRDNEQFF.

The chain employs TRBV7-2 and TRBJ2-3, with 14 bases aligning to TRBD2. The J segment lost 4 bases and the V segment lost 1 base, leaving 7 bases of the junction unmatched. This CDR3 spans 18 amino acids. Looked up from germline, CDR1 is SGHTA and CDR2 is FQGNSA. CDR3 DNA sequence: TGTGCCAGCAGCTTAGGACAGACTAGCGGGAGGGCCGCAGATACGCAGTATTTT. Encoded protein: CASSLGQTSGRAADTQYF.

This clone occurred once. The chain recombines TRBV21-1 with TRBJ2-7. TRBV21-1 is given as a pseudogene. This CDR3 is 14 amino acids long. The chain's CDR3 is CASKPGRSIYEQYF. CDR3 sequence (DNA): TGTGCCAGCAAACCGGGACGGAGTATCTACGAGCAGTACTTC.

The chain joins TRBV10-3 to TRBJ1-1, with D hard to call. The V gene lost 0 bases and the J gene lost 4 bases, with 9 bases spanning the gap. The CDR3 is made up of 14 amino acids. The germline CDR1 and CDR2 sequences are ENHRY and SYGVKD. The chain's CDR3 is CAISESKRGTEAFF. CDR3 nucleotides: TGTGCCATCAGTGAGTCGAAACGGGGCACTGAAGCTTTCTTT.

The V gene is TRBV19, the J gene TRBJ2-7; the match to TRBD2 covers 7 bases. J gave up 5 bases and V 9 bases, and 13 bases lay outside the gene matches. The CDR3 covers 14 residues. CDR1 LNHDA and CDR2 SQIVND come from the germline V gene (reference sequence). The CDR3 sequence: CARGESCGSNEQYF. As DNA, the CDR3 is TGTGCCAGAGGGGAGTCTTGCGGGAGTAACGAGCAGTACTTC.

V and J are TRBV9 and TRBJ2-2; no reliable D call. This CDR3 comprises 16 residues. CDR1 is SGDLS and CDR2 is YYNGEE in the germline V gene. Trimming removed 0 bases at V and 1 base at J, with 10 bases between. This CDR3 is CASSVGVHLNTGELFF. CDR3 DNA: TGTGCCAGCAGCGTAGGGGTCCACTTGAACACCGGGGAGCTGTTTTTT.

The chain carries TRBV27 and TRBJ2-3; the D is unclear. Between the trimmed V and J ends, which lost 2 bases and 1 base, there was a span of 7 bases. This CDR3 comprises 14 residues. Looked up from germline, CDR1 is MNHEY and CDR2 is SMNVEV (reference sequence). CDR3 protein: CASSLIAGTDTQYF. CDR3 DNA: TGTGCCAGCAGTTTAATAGCAGGCACAGATACGCAGTATTTT.

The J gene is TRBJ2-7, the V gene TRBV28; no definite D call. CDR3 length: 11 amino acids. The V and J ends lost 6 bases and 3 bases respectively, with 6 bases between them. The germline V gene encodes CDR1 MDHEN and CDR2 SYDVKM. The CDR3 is CASSLYYEQYF. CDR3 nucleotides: TGTGCCAGCAGCCTGTACTACGAGCAGTACTTC.

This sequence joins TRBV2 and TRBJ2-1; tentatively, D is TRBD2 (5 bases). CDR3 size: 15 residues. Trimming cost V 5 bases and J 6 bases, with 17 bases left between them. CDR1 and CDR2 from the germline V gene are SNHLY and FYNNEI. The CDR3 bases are TGTGCCAGCAGTCTCATGCCTCCGGAGGTCAATGAGCAGTTCTTC. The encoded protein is CASSLMPPEVNEQFF.

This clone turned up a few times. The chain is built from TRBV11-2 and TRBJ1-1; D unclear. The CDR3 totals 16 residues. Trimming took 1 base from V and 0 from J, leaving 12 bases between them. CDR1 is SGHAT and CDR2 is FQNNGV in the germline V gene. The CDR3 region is CASSLAVDILNTEAFF. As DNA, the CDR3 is TGTGCCAGCAGCTTAGCGGTAGACATACTGAACACTGAAGCTTTCTTT.

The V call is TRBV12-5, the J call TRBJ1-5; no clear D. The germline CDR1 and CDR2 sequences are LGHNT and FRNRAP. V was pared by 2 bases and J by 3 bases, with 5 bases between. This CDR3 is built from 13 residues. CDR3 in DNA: TGTGCTAGTGGTTTGCAGTTCAATCAGCCCCAGCATTTT. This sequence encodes CASGLQFNQPQHF.

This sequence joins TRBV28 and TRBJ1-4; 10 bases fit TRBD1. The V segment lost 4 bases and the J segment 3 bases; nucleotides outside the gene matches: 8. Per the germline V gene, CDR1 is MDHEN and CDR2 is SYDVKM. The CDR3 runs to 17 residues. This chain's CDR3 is CASSSPGQGRSNEKLFF. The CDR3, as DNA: TGTGCCAGCAGTTCTCCGGGACAGGGGAGATCTAATGAAAAACTGTTTTTT.

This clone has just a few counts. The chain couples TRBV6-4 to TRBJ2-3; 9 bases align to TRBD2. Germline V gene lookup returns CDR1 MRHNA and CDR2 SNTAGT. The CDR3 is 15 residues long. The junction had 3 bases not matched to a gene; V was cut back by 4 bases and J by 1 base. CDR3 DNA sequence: TGTGCCAGCAGTGGAGTAGCGGGAGGCACAGATACGCAGTATTTT. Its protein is CASSGVAGGTDTQYF.

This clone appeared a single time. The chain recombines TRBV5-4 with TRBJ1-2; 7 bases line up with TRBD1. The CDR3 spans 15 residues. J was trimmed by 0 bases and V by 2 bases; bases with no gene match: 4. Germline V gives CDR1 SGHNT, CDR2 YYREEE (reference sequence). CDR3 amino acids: CASSFQGVPNYGYTF. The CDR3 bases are TGTGCCAGCAGCTTTCAGGGGGTCCCTAACTATGGCTACACCTTC.